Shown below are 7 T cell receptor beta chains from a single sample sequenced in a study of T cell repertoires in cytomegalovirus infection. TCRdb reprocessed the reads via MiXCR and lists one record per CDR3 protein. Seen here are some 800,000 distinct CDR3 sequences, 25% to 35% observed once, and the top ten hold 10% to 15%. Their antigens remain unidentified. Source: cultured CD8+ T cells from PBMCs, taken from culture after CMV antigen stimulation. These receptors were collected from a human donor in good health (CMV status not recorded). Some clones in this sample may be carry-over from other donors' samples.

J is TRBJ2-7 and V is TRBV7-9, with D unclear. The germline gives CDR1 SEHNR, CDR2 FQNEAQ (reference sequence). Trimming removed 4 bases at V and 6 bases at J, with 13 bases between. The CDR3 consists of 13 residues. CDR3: CASSSESVSEQYV. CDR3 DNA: TGTGCCAGCAGCTCAGAGTCCGTTTCCGAGCAGTACGTC.

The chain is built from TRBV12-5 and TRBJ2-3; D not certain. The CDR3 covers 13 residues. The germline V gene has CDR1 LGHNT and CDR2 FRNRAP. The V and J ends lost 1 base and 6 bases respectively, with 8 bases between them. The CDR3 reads CASGLAIEDTQYF. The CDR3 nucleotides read TGTGCTAGTGGTTTGGCAATAGAGGATACGCAGTATTTT.

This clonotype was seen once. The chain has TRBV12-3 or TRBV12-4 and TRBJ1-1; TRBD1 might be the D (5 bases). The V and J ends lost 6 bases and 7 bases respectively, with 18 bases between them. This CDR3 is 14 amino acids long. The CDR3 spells CASSFTTGVYEAFF. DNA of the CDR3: TGTGCCAGCAGCTTCACAACAGGAGTTTATGAAGCTTTCTTT.

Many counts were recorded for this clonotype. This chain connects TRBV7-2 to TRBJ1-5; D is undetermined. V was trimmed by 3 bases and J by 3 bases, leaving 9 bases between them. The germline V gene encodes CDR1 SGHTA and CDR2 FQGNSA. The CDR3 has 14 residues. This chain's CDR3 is CASSFGLNNQPQHF. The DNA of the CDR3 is TGTGCCAGCAGCTTCGGACTGAACAATCAGCCCCAGCATTTT. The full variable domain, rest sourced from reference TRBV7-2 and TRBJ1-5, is GAGVSQSPSNKVTEKGKDVELRCDPISGHTALYWYRQSLGQGLEFLIYFQGNSAPDKSGLPSDRFSAERTGGSVSTLTIQRTQQEDSAVYLCASSFGLNNQPQHFGDGTRLSIL.

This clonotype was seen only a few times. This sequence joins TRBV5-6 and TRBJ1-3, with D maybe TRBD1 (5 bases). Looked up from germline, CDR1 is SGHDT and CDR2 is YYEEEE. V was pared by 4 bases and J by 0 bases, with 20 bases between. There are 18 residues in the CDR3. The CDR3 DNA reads TGTGCCAGCAGCGCAACCCGACAGAAGTCAACCTCTGGAAACACCATATATTTT. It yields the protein CASSATRQKSTSGNTIYF.

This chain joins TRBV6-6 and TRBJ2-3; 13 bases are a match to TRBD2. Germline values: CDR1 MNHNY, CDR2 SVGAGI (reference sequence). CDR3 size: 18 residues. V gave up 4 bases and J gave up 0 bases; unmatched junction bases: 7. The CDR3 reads CASSSTGTSGASTDTQYF. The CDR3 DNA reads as TGTGCCAGCAGTTCAACCGGGACTAGCGGGGCTAGCACAGATACGCAGTATTTT.

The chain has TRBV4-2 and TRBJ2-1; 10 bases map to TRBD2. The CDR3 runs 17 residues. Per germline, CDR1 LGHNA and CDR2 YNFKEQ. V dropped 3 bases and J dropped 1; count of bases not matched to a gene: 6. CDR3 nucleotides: TGTGCCAGCAGCCACCGGCTAGCGGGGGAATCCTACAATGAGCAGTTCTTC. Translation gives CASSHRLAGESYNEQFF.